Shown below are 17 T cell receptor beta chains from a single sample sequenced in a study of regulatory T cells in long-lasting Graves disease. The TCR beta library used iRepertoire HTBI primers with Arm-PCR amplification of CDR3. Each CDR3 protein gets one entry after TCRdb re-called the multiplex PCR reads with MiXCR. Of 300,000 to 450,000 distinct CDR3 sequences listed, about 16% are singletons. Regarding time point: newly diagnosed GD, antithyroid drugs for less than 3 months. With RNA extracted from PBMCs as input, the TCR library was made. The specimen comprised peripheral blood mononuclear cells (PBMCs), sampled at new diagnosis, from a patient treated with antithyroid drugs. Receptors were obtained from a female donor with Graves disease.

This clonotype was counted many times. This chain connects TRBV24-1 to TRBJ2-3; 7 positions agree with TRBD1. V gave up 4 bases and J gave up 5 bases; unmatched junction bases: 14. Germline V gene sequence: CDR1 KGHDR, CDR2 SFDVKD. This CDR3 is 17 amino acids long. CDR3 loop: CATSDRGQAVLRDTQYF. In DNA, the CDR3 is TGTGCCACCAGTGACCGTGGACAGGCGGTTTTACGAGATACGCAGTATTTT.

CDR3 loop: CAWSTVGAYNEQFF. In DNA form, the CDR3 reads TGTGCCTGGAGCACCGTCGGGGCGTACAATGAGCAGTTCTTC. V usage is TRBV30 and J usage is TRBJ2-1; D may be TRBD1 or TRBD2 (5 bases each). The CDR3 consists of 14 residues. The V and J ends lost 3 bases and 4 bases respectively, with 13 bases between them. In germline, CDR1 is GTSNPN, CDR2 SVGIG (reference sequence). Full variable domain (rest looked up from reference TRBV30 and TRBJ2-1): SQTIHQWPATLVQPVGSPLSLECTVEGTSNPNLYWYRQAAGRGLQLLFYSVGIGQISSEVPQNLSASRPQDRQFILSSKKLLLSDSGFYLCAWSTVGAYNEQFFGPGTRLTVL.

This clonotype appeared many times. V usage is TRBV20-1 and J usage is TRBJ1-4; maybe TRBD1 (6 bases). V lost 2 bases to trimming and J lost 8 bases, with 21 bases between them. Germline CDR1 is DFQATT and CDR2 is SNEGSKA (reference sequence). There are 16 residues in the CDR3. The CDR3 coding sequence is TGCAGTGCTAGAACCGGGACGGGGGGCAGGCCCGAAAAACTGTTTTTT. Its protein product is CSARTGTGGRPEKLFF.

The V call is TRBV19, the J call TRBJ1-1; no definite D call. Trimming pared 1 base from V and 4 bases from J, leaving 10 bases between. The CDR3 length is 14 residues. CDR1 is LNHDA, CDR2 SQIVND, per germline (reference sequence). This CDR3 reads CASSIGRDGTEAFF. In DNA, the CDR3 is TGTGCCAGTAGTATAGGGAGAGACGGCACTGAAGCTTTCTTT.

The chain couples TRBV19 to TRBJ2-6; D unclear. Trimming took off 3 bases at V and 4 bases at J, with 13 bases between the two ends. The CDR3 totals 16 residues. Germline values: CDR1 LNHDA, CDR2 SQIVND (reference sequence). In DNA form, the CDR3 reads TGTGCCAGTAGTATGTGGGAAACTATGGGGGCCAACGTCCTGACTTTC. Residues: CASSMWETMGANVLTF.

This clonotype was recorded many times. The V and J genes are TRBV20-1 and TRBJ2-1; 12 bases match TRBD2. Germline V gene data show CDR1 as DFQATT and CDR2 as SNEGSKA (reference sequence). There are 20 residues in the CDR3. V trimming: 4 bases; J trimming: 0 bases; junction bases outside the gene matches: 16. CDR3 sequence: CSANPGLAGGAHGSYNEQFF. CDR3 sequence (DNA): TGCAGTGCTAACCCGGGACTAGCGGGTGGGGCCCATGGCTCCTACAATGAGCAGTTCTTC.

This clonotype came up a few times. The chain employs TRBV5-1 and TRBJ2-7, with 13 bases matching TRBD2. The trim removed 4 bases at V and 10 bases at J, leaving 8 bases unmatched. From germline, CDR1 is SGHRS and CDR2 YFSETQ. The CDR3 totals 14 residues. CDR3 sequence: CASSDTSGRAEQYF. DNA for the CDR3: TGCGCCAGCAGCGATACTAGCGGGAGGGCGGAACAGTACTTC.

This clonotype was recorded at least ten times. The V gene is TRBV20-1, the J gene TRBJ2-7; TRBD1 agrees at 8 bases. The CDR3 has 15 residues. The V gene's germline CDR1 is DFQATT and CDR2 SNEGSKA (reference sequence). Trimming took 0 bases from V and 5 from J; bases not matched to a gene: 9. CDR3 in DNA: TGCAGTGCTAGAGATCCGGCAGGGGGCTTTGACGAGCAGTACTTC. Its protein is CSARDPAGGFDEQYF.

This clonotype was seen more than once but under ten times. The CDR3 DNA reads TGTGCCACCAGCAGAGATGGAGGAAACTCCTACGAGCAGTACTTC. Translating gives CATSRDGGNSYEQYF. The chain couples TRBV15 to TRBJ2-7, with a possible D match to TRBD2 (5 bases). The CDR3 is 15 residues long. The V end lost 0 bases, the J end lost 0 bases, and 9 bases lay between the germline ends. Per the germline V gene, CDR1 is LNHNV and CDR2 is YYDKDF (reference sequence).

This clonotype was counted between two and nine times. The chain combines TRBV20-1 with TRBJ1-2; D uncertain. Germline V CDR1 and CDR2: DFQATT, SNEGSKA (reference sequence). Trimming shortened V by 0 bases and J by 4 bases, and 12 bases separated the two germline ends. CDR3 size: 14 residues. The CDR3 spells CSARDQTRFYGYTF. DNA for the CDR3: TGCAGTGCTAGAGATCAGACACGTTTCTATGGCTACACCTTC.

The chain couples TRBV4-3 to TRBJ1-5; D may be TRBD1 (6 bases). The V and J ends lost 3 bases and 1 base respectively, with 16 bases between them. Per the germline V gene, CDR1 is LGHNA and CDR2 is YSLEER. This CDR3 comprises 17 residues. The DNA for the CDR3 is TGCGCCAGCAGCCACCGTGGGGGCGAGGTCAGCAATCAGCCCCAGCATTTT. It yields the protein CASSHRGGEVSNQPQHF.

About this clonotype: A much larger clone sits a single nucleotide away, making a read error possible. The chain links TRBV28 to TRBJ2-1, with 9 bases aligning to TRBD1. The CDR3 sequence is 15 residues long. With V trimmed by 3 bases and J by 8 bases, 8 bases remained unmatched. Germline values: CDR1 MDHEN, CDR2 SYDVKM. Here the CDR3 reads CASSFGTGFVYEQFF. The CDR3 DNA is TGTGCCAGCAGTTTCGGGACAGGGTTTGTCTATGAGCAGTTCTTC.

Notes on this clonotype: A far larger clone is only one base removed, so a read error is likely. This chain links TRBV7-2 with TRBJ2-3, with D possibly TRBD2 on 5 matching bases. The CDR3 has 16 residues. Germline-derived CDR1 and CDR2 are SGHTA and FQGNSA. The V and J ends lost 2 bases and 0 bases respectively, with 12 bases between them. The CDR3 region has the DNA TGTGCCAGCAGCTTAAGCCTCACTAGTAGCACAGATACGCAGTATTTT. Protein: CASSLSLTSSTDTQYF.

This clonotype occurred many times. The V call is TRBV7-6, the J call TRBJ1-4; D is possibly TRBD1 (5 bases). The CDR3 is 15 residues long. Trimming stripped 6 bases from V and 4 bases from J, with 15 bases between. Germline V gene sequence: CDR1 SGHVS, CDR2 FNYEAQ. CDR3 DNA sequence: TGTGCCAGCAGGGAGTGGGGCGAGGATAATGAAAAACTGTTTTTT. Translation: CASREWGEDNEKLFF.

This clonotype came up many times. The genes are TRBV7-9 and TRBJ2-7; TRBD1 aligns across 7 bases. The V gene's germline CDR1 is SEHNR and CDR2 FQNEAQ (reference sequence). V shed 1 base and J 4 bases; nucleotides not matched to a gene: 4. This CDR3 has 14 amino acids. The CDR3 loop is CASSLETGSYEQYF. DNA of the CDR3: TGTGCCAGCAGCTTAGAGACAGGGAGTTACGAGCAGTACTTC.

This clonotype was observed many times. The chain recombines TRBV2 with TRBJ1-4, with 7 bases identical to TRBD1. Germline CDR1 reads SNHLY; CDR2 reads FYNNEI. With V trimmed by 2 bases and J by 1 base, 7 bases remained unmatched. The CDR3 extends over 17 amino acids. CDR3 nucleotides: TGTGCCAGCAGTGAATATGGGACAGAAAGAACTAATGAAAAACTGTTTTTT. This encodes CASSEYGTERTNEKLFF.

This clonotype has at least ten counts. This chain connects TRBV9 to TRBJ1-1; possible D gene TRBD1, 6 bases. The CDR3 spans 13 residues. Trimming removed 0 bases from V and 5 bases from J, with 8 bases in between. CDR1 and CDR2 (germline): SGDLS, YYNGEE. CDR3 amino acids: CASSVADRTEAFF. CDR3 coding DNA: TGTGCCAGCAGCGTAGCAGACAGGACTGAAGCTTTCTTT.